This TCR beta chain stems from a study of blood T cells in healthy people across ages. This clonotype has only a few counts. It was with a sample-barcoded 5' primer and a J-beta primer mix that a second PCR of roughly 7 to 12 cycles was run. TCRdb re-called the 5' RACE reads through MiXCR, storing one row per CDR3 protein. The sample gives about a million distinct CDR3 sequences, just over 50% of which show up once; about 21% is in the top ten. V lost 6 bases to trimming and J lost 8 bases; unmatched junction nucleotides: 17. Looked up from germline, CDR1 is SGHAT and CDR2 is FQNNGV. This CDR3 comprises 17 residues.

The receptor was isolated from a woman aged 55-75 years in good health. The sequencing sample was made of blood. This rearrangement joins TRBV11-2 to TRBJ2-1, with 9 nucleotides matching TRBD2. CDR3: CASRKSLDIAGVDEQFF. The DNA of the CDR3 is TGTGCCAGCAGAAAGTCCTTGGACATAGCGGGAGTGGATGAGCAGTTCTTC.